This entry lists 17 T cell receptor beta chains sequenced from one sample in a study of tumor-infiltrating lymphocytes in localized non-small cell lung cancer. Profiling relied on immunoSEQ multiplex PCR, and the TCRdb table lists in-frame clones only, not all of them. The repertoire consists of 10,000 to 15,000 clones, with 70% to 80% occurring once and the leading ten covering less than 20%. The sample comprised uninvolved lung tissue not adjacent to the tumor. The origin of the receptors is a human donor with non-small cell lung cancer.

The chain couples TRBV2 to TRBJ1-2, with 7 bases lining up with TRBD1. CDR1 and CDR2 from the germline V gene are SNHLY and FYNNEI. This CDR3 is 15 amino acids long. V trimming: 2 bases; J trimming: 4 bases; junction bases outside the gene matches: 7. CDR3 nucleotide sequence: TGTGCCAGCAGTGAAAGGAGACAGGGAGGCTATGGCTACACCTTC. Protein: CASSERRQGGYGYTF.

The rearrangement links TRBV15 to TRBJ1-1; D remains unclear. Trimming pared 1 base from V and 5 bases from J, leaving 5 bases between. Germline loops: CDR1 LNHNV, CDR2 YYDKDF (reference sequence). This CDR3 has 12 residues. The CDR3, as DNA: TGTGCCACCAGCAGAGGTAGAACTGAAGCTTTCTTT. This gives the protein CATSRGRTEAFF.

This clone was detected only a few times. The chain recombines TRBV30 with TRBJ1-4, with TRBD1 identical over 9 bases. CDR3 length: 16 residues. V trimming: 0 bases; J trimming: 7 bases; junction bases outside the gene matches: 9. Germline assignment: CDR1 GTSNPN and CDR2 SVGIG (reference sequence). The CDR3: CAWSVRDRAPIEKLFF. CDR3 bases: TGTGCCTGGAGTGTACGGGACAGGGCCCCAATTGAAAAACTGTTTTTT.

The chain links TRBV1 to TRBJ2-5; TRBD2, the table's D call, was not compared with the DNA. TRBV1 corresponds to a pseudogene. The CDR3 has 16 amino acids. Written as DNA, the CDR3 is TGCACCAGCAGCCAGAGGGGGGGAGCGATGGGGGAGACCCAGTACTTC. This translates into CTSSQRGGAMGETQYF.

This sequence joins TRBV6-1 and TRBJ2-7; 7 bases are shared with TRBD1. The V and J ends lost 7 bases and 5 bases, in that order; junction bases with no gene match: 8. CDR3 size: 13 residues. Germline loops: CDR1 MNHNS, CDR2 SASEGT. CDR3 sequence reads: CASKYRGFDEQYF. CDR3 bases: TGTGCCAGCAAATACAGGGGTTTCGACGAGCAGTACTTC.

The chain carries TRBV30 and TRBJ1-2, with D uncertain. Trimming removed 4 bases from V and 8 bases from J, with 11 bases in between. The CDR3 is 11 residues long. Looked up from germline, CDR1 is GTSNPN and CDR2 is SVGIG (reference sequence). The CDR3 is CAWTQYSGYTF. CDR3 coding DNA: TGTGCCTGGACCCAGTATTCCGGCTACACCTTC.

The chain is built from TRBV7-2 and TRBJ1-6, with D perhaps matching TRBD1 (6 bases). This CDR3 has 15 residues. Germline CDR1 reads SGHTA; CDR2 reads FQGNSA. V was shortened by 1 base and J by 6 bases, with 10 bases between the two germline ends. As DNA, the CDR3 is TGTGCCAGCAGCTTAGGGGGGGGCCTTAATTCACCCCTCCACTTT. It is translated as CASSLGGGLNSPLHF.

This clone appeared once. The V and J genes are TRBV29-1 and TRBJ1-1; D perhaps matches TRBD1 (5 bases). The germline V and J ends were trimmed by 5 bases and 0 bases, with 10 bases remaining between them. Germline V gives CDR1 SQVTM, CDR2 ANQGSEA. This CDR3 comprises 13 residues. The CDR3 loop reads CSVFGTVNTEAFF. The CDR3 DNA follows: TGCAGCGTTTTCGGGACGGTGAACACTGAAGCTTTCTTT. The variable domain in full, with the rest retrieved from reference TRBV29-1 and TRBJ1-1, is SAVISQKPSRDICQRGTSLTIQCQVDSQVTMMFWYRQQPGQSLTLIATANQGSEATYESGFVIDKFPISRPNLTFSTLTVSNMSPEDSSIYLCSVFGTVNTEAFFGQGTRLTVV.

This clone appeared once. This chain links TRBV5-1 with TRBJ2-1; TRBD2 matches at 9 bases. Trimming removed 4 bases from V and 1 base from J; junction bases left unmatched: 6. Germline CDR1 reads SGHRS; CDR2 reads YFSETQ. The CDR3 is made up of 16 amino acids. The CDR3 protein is CASSLIAGVSYNEQFF. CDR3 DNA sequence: TGCGCCAGCAGCCTCATAGCGGGAGTTTCCTACAATGAGCAGTTCTTC.

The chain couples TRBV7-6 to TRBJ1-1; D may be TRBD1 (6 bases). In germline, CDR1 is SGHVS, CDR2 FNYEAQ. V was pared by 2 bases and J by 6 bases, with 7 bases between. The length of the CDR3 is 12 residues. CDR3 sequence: CASSLRGSEAFF. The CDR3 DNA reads TGTGCCAGCAGCTTAAGGGGGTCTGAAGCTTTCTTT.

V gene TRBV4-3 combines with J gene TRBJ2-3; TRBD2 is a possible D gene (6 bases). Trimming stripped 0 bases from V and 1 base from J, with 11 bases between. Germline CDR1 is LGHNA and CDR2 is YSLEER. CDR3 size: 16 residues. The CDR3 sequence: CASSQEFGGGTDTQYF. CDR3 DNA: TGCGCCAGCAGCCAAGAGTTCGGGGGAGGCACAGATACGCAGTATTTT.

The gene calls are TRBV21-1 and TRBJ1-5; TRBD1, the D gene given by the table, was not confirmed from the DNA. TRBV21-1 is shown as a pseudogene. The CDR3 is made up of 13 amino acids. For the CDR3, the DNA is TGTGCCAGCACAGGGGGCTGCAATCAGCCCCAGCATTTT. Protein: CASTGGCNQPQHF.

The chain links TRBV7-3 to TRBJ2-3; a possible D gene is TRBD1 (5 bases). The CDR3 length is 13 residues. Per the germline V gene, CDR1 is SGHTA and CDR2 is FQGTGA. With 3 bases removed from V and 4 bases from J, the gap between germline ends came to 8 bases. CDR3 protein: CASSFFRADTQYF. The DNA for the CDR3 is TGTGCCAGCAGCTTCTTCAGGGCAGATACGCAGTATTTT.

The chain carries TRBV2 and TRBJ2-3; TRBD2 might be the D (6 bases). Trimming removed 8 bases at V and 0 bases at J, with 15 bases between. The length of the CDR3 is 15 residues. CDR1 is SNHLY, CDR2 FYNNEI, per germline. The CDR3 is CASGRRTSSTDTQYF. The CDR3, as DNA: TGTGCCAGCGGGAGGAGGACATCTAGCACAGATACGCAGTATTTT.

CDR3 nucleotide sequence: TGTGCCACCAGCAGAGCAGGGCAGCCCCAGCATTTT. Translation: CATSRAGQPQHF. The V and J genes are TRBV15 and TRBJ1-5; maybe TRBD1 (5 bases). The CDR3 contains 12 residues. V gave up 1 base and J gave up 7 bases, with 5 bases separating them. The germline gives CDR1 LNHNV, CDR2 YYDKDF (reference sequence). Full variable domain (remainder filled in from reference TRBV15 and TRBJ1-5): DAMVIQNPRYQVTQFGKPVTLSCSQTLNHNVMYWYQQKSSQAPKLLFHYYDKDFNNEADTPDNFQSRRPNTSFCFLDIRSPGLGDTAMYLCATSRAGQPQHFGDGTRLSIL.

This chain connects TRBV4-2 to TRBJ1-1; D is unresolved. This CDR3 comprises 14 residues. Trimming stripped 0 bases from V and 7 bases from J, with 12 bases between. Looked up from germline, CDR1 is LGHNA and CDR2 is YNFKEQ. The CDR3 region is CASSQDSGRVEAFF. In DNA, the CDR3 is TGTGCCAGCAGCCAAGATTCGGGTAGGGTTGAAGCTTTCTTT.

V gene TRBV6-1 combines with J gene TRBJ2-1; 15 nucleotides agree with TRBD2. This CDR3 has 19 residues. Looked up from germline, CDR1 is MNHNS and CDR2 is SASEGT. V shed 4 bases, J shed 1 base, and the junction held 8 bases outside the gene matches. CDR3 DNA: TGTGCCAGCAGTGTTACCGGACTAGCGGGAGGGCCTTCCTACAATGAGCAGTTCTTC. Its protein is CASSVTGLAGGPSYNEQFF.